This T cell receptor (beta chain) was identified in a study of blood T cell repertoires in COVID-19. Overall study: Samples taken during acute and convalescent COVID-19 were collected in the United States, Italy and Spain. In each case, the material was cDNA or gDNA derived from T cells, B-cell-depleted T cells, or PBMCs.

V was clipped by 5 bases and J by 10 bases; unmatched bases: 14. CDR1 SGHAT and CDR2 FQDESV come from the germline V gene (reference sequence). The CDR3 spans 15 residues. Study processing details: By means of reference gene primer amplification, nucleated cell counts were estimated. Repertoires were generated with immunoSEQ multiplex PCR, while TCRdb's copy carries only in-frame clones and drops some. The V and J calls and clone size were taken over from that table, and D and trimming were inferred from the DNA. Among about 110,000 clones listed, approximately 80% were seen once. The sequence was collected from a woman aged 60 to 75 with acute or convalescent COVID-19. The sequencing sample was made of peripheral blood. This chain connects TRBV11-1 to TRBJ2-1, with TRBD1 matching over 7 bases. The CDR3 coding sequence is TGTGCCAGCAGCCCACCTCCGGGACAGTACGCCGAGCAGTTCTTC. This gives the protein CASSPPPGQYAEQFF.